The 16 T cell receptor beta chains given below trace back to one sample, sequenced in a study of blood T cell repertoires in COVID-19. The method was immunoSEQ multiplex PCR; TCRdb's version includes in-frame clones alone and lacks a portion of them. Here the sample spans 30,000 to 40,000 clones, roughly 88% being singletons. Sequencing was performed on peripheral blood. These receptors were taken from a man aged 55-75 years with active COVID-19.

CDR3: CASSFLAGGPAETQYF. CDR3 nucleotide sequence: TGTGCCAGCAGCTTTTTGGCGGGAGGGCCGGCGGAGACCCAGTACTTC. The chain recombines TRBV11-2 with TRBJ2-5; TRBD2 matches 9 bases. The germline CDR1 and CDR2 sequences are SGHAT and FQNNGV. J lost 5 bases, V lost 3 bases, and 10 bases had no gene match. The CDR3 loop spans 16 amino acids.

The chain recombines TRBV20-1 with TRBJ2-7; D might be TRBD1 (5 bases). CDR1 and CDR2 (germline): DFQATT, SNEGSKA (reference sequence). The CDR3 covers 16 residues. Trimming cost V 3 bases and J 0 bases, with 18 bases left between them. The CDR3 nucleotides read TGCAGTGCTAGTGTTTTGACAGCAGGGATCTCCTACGAGCAGTACTTC. Protein product: CSASVLTAGISYEQYF.

This clone appeared once. This chain uses TRBV5-1 with TRBJ2-3; 7 positions agree with TRBD2. After removal of 0 bases from V and 6 bases from J, the junction contained 7 bases not matched to a gene. Germline CDR1 and CDR2: SGHRS and YFSETQ. The CDR3 extends over 15 amino acids. The CDR3 is CASSLVAGEGDTQYF. CDR3 nucleotide sequence: TGCGCCAGCAGCTTGGTAGCGGGCGAGGGTGATACGCAGTATTTT.

This chain uses TRBV5-5 with TRBJ2-4; TRBD2 might be the D (6 bases). The germline V and J ends were trimmed by 0 bases and 4 bases, with 11 bases remaining between them. The CDR3 totals 15 residues. CDR1 and CDR2 from the germline V gene are SGHKS and YYEKEE (reference sequence). CDR3 protein: CASSLVLAAKNIQYF. The DNA for the CDR3 is TGTGCCAGCAGCTTGGTGTTAGCGGCGAAAAACATTCAGTACTTC.

The CDR3: CASSAAGLITQYF. The CDR3 nucleotides are TGTGCCAGCAGTGCGGCGGGACTGATTACGCAGTATTTT. The V gene is TRBV12-3 or TRBV12-4, the J gene TRBJ2-3; D is possibly TRBD2 (6 bases). The CDR3 consists of 13 residues. Trimming cost V 5 bases and J 8 bases, with 14 bases left between them.

The chain joins TRBV28 to TRBJ1-1, with D tentatively TRBD1 (5 bases). The ends were cut back, 2 bases at V and 1 base at J, with 8 bases in the middle. The CDR3 is 14 amino acids. Looked up from germline, CDR1 is MDHEN and CDR2 is SYDVKM. This CDR3 is CASSLGGKNTEAFF. CDR3 in DNA: TGTGCCAGCAGTTTAGGGGGGAAGAACACTGAAGCTTTCTTT.

The CDR3: CASSGGGGPLAKNIQYF. CDR3 sequence (DNA): TGTGCCAGCAGTGGGGGCGGGGGCCCTTTAGCCAAAAACATTCAGTACTTC. The chain has TRBV2 and TRBJ2-4; TRBD2 might be the D (7 bases). The germline gives CDR1 SNHLY, CDR2 FYNNEI. Trimming shortened V by 4 bases and J by 0 bases, and 16 bases separated the two germline ends. The CDR3 totals 17 residues.

This chain joins TRBV2 and TRBJ1-5; tentative D call: TRBD1 (6 bases). Per the germline V gene, CDR1 is SNHLY and CDR2 is FYNNEI. The germline V and J ends were trimmed by 1 base and 9 bases, with 10 bases remaining between them. CDR3 length equals 13 residues. CDR3 bases: TGTGCCAGCAGTGAAGTTCCCAGGGGGCCCCAGCATTTT. Amino acid sequence: CASSEVPRGPQHF.

The chain links TRBV5-4 to TRBJ2-7, with TRBD2 matching over 8 bases. Germline CDR1 reads SGHNT; CDR2 reads YYREEE (reference sequence). Unmatched junction bases numbered 8, after V lost 4 bases and J lost 8 bases. The CDR3 runs to 13 residues. CDR3: CASSVAGLHKQYF. In DNA form, the CDR3 reads TGTGCCAGCAGCGTAGCGGGACTTCACAAGCAGTACTTC. Based on the CDR3 plus reference TRBV5-4 and TRBJ2-7, the full variable domain is ETGVTQSPTHLIKTRGQQVTLRCSSQSGHNTVSWYQQALGQGPQFIFQYYREEENGRGNFPPRFSGLQFPNYSSELNVNALELDDSALYLCASSVAGLHKQYFGPGTRLTVT.

This clone was picked up one time. The chain's CDR3 is CASSLVAGRLLDTQYF. The DNA of the CDR3 is TGCGCCAGCAGCTTGGTAGCGGGAAGGCTCTTAGATACGCAGTATTTT. V usage is TRBV5-1 and J usage is TRBJ2-3, with 8 bases lining up with TRBD2. This CDR3 has 16 amino acids. V lost 0 bases and J lost 5; bases outside the gene matches: 8. Germline CDR1 reads SGHRS; CDR2 reads YFSETQ.

The CDR3 protein is CASSPPLAGGGDEQFF. CDR3 in DNA: TGCGCCAGCAGCCCCCCTCTAGCGGGAGGGGGGGATGAGCAGTTCTTC. The V gene is TRBV5-1, the J gene TRBJ2-1; the match to TRBD2 covers 12 bases. There are 16 residues in the CDR3. J gave up 8 bases and V 4 bases, and 10 bases lay outside the gene matches. Germline V gene lookup returns CDR1 SGHRS and CDR2 YFSETQ.

This chain connects TRBV3-1 (or the pseudogene TRBV3-2) to TRBJ2-7; 7 bases line up with TRBD2. The CDR3 length is 15 residues. V dropped 8 bases and J dropped 2; count of bases not matched to a gene: 12. Germline V CDR1 and CDR2: LGHDT, YNNKEL (reference sequence). The CDR3 protein is CASAHRGDAAYEQYF. The DNA for the CDR3 is TGTGCCAGCGCTCACCGGGGGGACGCAGCCTACGAGCAGTACTTC.

This chain joins TRBV27 and TRBJ2-3; 10 bases agree with TRBD1. CDR1 and CDR2 (germline): MNHEY, SMNVEV (reference sequence). The trim removed 10 bases at V and 6 bases at J, leaving 13 bases unmatched. The length of the CDR3 is 15 residues. In nucleotides, the CDR3 is TGTGCCACCCTAAGACCCGGGACAGGGGCGGATACGCAGTATTTT. This gives the protein CATLRPGTGADTQYF.

The chain uses TRBV3-1 (or the pseudogene TRBV3-2) and TRBJ1-1; possible D gene TRBD1, 6 bases. The germline V and J ends were trimmed by 3 bases and 5 bases, with 19 bases remaining between them. The CDR3 consists of 16 residues. Germline V gene data show CDR1 as LGHDT and CDR2 as YNNKEL (reference sequence). For the CDR3, the DNA is TGTGCCAGCAGCCACGTACCACAGGGTAGGGTGACTGAAGCTTTCTTT. Translating gives CASSHVPQGRVTEAFF.

The chain recombines TRBV4-2 with TRBJ1-2; 8 bases line up with TRBD1. The CDR3 covers 21 residues. V shed 1 base and J 6 bases; nucleotides not matched to a gene: 25. Germline V CDR1 and CDR2: LGHNA, YNFKEQ. CDR3 residues: CASSQGYSSPPGQGLRNGYTF. CDR3 DNA: TGTGCCAGCAGCCAAGGATATTCCTCCCCTCCAGGACAGGGATTGAGGAATGGCTACACCTTC.

This chain uses TRBV7-3 with TRBJ2-2; 13 nucleotides agree with TRBD2. There are 17 residues in the CDR3. Trimming took 5 bases from V and 7 from J; bases not matched to a gene: 10. Germline V gives CDR1 SGHTA, CDR2 FQGTGA. CDR3 region: CASSPRGTSGTGGELFF. CDR3 in DNA: TGTGCCAGCAGCCCGAGGGGGACTAGCGGGACTGGCGGGGAGCTGTTTTTT.